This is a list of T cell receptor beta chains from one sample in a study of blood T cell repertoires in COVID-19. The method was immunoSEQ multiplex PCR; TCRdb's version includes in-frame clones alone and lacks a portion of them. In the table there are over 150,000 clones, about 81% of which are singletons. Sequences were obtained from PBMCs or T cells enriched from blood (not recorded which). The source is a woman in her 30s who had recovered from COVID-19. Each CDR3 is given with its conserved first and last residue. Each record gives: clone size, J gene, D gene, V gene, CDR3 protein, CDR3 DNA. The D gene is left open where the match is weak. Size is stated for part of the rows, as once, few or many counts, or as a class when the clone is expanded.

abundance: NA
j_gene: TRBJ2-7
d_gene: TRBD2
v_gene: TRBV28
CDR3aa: CASRPLLAGDAYEQYF
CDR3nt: TGTGCCAGCAGGCCACTACTAGCGGGAGACGCCTACGAGCAGTACTTC

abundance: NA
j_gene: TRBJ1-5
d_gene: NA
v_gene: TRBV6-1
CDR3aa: CASSERPRDQPQHF
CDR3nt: TGTGCCAGCAGTGAGCGGCCCCGGGATCAGCCCCAGCATTTT

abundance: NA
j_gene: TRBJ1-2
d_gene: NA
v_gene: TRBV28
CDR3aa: CASSQRGGYTF
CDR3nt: TGTGCCAGCAGCCAGAGAGGTGGCTACACCTTC

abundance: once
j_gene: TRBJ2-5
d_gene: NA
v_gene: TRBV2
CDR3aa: CASSETLGGTQYF
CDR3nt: TGTGCCAGCAGTGAAACACTCGGGGGGACCCAGTACTTC

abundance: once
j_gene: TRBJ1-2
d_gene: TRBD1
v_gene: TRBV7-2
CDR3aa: CASSYRQGDYGYTF
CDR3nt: TGTGCCAGCAGCTATCGACAGGGGGACTATGGCTACACCTTC

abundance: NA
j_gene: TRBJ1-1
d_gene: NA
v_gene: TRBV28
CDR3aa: CASISSGDAEAFF
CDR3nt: TGTGCCAGCATATCCTCAGGTGACGCTGAAGCTTTCTTT

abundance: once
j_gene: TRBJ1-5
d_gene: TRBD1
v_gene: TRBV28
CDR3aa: CASRTGVVQPQHF
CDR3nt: TGTGCCAGCAGGACAGGGGTTGTTCAGCCCCAGCATTTT

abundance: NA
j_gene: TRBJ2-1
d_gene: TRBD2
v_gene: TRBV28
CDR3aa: CASSFSGLGLNEQFF
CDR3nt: TGTGCCAGCAGTTTTTCGGGACTAGGGCTTAATGAGCAGTTCTTC

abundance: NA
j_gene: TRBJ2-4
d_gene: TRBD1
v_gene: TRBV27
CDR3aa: CASSFSGQGGYIQYF
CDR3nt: TGTGCCAGCAGTTTCTCTGGACAGGGGGGGTACATTCAGTACTTC

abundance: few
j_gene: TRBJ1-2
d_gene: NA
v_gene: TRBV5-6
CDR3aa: CASSLAGSTYGYTF
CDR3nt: TGTGCCAGCAGCTTGGCCGGGTCCACTTATGGCTACACCTTC

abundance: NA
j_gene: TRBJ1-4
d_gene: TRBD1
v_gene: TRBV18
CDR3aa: CASSPGTDEKLFF
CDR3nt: TGTGCCAGCTCACCCGGGACAGATGAAAAACTGTTTTTT

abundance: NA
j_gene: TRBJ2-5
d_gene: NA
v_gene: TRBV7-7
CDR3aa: CASSLGGPTTGGTQYF
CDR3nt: TGTGCTAGCAGCTTAGGGGGCCCCACCACCGGGGGAACCCAGTACTTC

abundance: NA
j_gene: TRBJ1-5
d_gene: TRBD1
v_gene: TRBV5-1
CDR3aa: CASSPGGQGIYSNQPQHF
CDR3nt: TGCGCCAGCAGTCCCGGGGGACAGGGGATCTATAGCAATCAGCCCCAGCATTTT

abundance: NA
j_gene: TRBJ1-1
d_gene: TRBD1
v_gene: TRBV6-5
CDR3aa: CASSYRTGNTEAFF
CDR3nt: TGTGCCAGCAGTTACAGGACAGGGAATACTGAAGCTTTCTTT

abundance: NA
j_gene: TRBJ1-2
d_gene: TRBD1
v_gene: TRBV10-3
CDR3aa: CAISWDRGHTF
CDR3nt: TGTGCCATCAGTTGGGACAGGGGCCACACCTTC

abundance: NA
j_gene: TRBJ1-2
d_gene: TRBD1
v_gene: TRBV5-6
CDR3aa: CASSLFGQGAGYTF
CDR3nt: TGTGCCAGCAGCTTGTTCGGACAGGGAGCGGGCTACACCTTC

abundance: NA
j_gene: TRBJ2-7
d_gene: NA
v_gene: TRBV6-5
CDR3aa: CASSYSWDNYEQYF
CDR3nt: TGTGCCAGCAGTTACTCATGGGACAACTACGAGCAGTACTTC

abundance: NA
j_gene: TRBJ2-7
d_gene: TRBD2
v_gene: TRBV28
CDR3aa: CASSLRRRTSGSSYEQYF
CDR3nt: TGTGCCAGCAGTTTAAGGAGGCGGACTAGCGGGAGCTCCTACGAGCAGTACTTC

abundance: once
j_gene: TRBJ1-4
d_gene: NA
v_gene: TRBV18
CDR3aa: CASSPPDPWGEKLFF
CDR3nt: TGTGCCAGCTCACCACCGGACCCGTGGGGCGAAAAACTGTTTTTT

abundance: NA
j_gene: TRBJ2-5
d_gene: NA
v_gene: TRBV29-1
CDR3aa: CSVRGRGGQETQYF
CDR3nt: TGCAGCGTCAGGGGGCGGGGGGGACAAGAGACCCAGTACTTC

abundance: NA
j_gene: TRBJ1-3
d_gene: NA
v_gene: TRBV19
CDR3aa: CASTQNTISGNTIYF
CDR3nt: TGTGCCAGTACCCAGAACACCATCTCTGGAAACACCATATATTTT

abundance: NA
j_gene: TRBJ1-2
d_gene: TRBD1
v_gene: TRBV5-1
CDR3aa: CASSLDLDRGSGYTF
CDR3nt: TGCGCCAGCAGCTTGGATCTGGACAGGGGAAGTGGCTACACCTTC

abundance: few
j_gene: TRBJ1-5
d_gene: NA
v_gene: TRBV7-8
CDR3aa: CASSPGAIRQPQHF
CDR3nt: TGTGCCAGCAGCCCCGGAGCCATCCGGCAGCCCCAGCATTTT

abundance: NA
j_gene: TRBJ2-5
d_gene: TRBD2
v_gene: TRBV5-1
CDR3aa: CASSFGLAGQETQYF
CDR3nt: TGCGCCAGCAGCTTTGGACTAGCGGGACAAGAGACCCAGTACTTC

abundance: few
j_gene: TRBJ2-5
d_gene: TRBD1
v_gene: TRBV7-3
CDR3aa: CASSLDRGETQYF
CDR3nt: TGTGCCAGCAGCTTAGACAGGGGAGAGACCCAGTACTTC

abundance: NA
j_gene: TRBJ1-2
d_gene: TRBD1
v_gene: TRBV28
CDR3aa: CASSEGTGGYGYTF
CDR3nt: TGTGCCAGCAGTGAGGGGACAGGGGGCTATGGCTACACCTTC

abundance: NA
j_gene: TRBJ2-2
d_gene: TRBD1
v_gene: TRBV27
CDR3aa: CASSLLAGGNTGELFF
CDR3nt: TGTGCCAGCAGTTTATTGGCAGGGGGGAACACCGGGGAGCTGTTTTTT

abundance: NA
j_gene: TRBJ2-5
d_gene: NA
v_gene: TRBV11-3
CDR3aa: CASLRGRGETQYF
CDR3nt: TGTGCCAGCCTTAGGGGCAGGGGTGAGACCCAGTACTTC

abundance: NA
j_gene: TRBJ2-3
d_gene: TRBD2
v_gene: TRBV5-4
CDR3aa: CASSISSGRAADTQYF
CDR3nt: TGTGCCAGCAGCATCTCTAGCGGGAGGGCCGCAGATACGCAGTATTTT

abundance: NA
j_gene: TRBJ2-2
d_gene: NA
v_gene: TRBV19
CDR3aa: CATATYGNTGELFF
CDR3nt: TGTGCCACCGCTACCTACGGTAACACCGGGGAGCTGTTTTTT

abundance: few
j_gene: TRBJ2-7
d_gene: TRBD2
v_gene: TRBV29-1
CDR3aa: CSVEAGGSYEQYF
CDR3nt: TGCAGCGTTGAAGCGGGAGGTTCCTACGAGCAGTACTTC

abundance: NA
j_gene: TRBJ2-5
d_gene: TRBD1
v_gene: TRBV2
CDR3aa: CASSDSRGETQYF
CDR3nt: TGTGCCAGCAGTGATAGCAGGGGGGAGACCCAGTACTTC

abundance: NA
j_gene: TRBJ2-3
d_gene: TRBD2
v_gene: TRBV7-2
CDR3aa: CASSVGPGLAGGPGDTQYF
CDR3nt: TGTGCCAGCAGCGTAGGGCCGGGACTAGCGGGGGGGCCGGGAGATACGCAGTATTTT

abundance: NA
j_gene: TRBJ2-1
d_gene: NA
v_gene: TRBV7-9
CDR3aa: CASSLSVLNEQFF
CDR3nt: TGTGCCAGCAGCTTATCGGTTCTCAATGAGCAGTTCTTC

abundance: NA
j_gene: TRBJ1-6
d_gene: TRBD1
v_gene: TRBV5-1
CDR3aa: CASSSGDSSYNSPLHF
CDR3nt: TGCGCCAGCAGCTCGGGGGACAGCTCCTATAATTCACCCCTCCACTTT

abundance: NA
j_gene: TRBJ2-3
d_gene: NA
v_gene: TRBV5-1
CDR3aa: CASSLDRRLSTDTQYF
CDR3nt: TGCGCCAGCAGCTTGGATAGGCGACTAAGCACAGATACGCAGTATTTT

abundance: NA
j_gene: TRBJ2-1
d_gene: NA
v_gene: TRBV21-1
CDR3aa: CASSIRGAGSYNEQFF
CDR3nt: TGTGCCAGCAGCATTAGGGGAGCGGGAAGTTACAATGAGCAGTTCTTC

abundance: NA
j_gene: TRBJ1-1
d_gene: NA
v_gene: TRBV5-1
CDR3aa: CASTAQGSETEAFF
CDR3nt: TGCGCCAGCACGGCCCAGGGCTCAGAGACTGAAGCTTTCTTT

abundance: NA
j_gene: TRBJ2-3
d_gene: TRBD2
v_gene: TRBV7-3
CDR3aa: CASSPTSGGGQYF
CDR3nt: TGTGCCAGCAGCCCGACCTCTGGGGGGGGGCAGTATTTT

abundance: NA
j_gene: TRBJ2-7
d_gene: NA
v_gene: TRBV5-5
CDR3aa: CASSLGGQSFYEQYF
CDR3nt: TGTGCCAGCAGCTTGGGTGGACAGTCCTTTTACGAGCAGTACTTC

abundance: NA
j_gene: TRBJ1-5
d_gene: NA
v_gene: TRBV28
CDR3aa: CASSLVLQGNQPQHF
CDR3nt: TGTGCCAGCAGTTTAGTACTGCAGGGGAATCAGCCCCAGCATTTT

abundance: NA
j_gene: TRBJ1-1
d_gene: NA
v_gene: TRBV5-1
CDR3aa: CASSRQGMNTEAFF
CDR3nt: TGCGCCAGCAGCCGGCAGGGGATGAACACTGAAGCTTTCTTT

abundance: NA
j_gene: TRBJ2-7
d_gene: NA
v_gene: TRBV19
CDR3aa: CASSIGEIGGPYSYEQYF
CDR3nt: TGTGCCAGTAGTATTGGCGAGATCGGGGGTCCCTACTCCTACGAGCAGTACTTC

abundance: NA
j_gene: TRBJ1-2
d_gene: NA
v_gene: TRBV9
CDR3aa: CASSVYDSPAAYGYTF
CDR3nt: TGTGCCAGCAGCGTGTACGACAGCCCCGCGGCCTATGGCTACACCTTC

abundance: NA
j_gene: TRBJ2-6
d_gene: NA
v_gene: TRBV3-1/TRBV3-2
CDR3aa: CASSPRAGANVLTF
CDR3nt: TGTGCCAGCAGCCCCCGGGCTGGGGCCAACGTCCTGACTTTC

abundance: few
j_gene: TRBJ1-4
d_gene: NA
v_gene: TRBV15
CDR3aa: CATSRDSLNRPTNEKLFF
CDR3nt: TGTGCCACCAGCAGAGACTCCCTCAACAGACCTACTAATGAAAAACTGTTTTTT

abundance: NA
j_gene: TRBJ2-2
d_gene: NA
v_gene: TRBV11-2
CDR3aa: CASSLLGVSRANTGELFF
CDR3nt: TGTGCCAGCAGCTTATTAGGTGTGAGCAGGGCGAACACCGGGGAGCTGTTTTTT

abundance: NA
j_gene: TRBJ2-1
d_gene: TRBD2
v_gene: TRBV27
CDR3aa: CASSTLGLAPEREQFF
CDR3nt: TGTGCCAGCAGTACCCTCGGACTAGCTCCCGAACGGGAGCAGTTCTTC

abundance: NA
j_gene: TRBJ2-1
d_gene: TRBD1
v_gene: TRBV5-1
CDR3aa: CASSADRVGEQFF
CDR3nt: TGCGCCAGCAGCGCCGACAGGGTGGGAGAGCAGTTCTTC

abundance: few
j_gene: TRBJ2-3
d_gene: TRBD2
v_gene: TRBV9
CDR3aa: CASSPGSGRSDTQYF
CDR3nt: TGTGCCAGCAGCCCCGGTAGCGGGAGGTCAGATACGCAGTATTTT

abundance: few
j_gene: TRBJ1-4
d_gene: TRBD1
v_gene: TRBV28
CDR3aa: CASSLPGQGATNEKLFF
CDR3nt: TGTGCCAGCAGTTTACCCGGACAGGGTGCAACTAATGAAAAACTGTTTTTT

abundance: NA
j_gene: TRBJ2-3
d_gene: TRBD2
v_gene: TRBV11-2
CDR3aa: CASSSAGRGGRTDTQYF
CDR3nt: TGTGCCAGCAGCTCCGCCGGTAGGGGCGGGAGAACAGATACGCAGTATTTT

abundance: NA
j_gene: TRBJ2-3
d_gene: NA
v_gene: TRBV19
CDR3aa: CASSIPLGGNTQYF
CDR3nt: TGTGCCAGTAGTATCCCCCTAGGCGGAAATACGCAGTATTTT